Here is one TCR beta chain with its context. This specimen belongs to a study of CD8+CD57+ T cells in acquired aplastic anemia. Study at large: Sorted CD4+ and CD8+ cells gave an average of around 3 ug of DNA.

Profiling that covered TCR beta VDJ and CDR3 relied on genomic DNA as its template. TCRdb reprocessed the reads with MiXCR, giving one entry per CDR3 protein. The table lists under 250,000 distinct CDR3 sequences, approximately 45% of them singletons, with 7.8% in the top ten. CD8+CD57+ cell expansion, shown by flow cytometry, had occurred in the patients selected for sequencing. The CDR3 runs 15 residues. The V and J ends lost 0 bases and 0 bases respectively, with 10 bases between them. The germline V gene encodes CDR1 SGHRS and CDR2 YFSETQ. The V gene is TRBV5-1, the J gene TRBJ2-7; D remains unclear. The sequence was collected from a human donor with aplastic anemia. Sequenced: sorted CD4+, CD8+, or CD8+CD57+ T cells (not recorded which) from PBMCs. This CDR3 is CASSLEGRSSYEQYF. CDR3 bases: TGCGCCAGCAGCTTGGAAGGCAGGAGCTCCTACGAGCAGTACTTC.